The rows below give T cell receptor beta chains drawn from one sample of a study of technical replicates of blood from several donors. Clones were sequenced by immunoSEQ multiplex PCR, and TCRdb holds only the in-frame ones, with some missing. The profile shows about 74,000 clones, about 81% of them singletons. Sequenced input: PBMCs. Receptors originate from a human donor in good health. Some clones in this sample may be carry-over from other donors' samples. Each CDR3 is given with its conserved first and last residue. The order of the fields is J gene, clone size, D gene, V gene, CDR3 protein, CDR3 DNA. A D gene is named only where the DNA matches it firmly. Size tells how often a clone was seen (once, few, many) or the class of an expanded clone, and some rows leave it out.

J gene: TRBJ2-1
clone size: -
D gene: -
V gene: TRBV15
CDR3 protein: CATSRGEGGNEQFF
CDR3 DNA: TGTGCCACCAGCAGAGGGGAGGGGGGTAATGAGCAGTTCTTC

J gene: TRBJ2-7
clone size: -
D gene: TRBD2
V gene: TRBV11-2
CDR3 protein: CASSLDGRATYEQYF
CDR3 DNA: TGTGCCAGCAGCTTAGACGGGAGGGCTACTTACGAGCAGTACTTC

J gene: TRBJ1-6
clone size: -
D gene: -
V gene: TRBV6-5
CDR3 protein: CASSYDRGGLNSPLHF
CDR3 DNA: TGTGCCAGCAGTTACGACCGGGGGGGCCTTAATTCACCCCTCCACTTT

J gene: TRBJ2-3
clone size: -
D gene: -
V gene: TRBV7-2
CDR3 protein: CASSTGGGTDTQYF
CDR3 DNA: TGTGCCAGCAGCACAGGGGGGGGCACAGATACGCAGTATTTT

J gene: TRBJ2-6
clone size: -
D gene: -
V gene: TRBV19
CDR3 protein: CASSMIGRSGANVLTF
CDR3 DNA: TGTGCCAGTAGTATGATTGGCCGCTCCGGGGCCAACGTCCTGACTTTC

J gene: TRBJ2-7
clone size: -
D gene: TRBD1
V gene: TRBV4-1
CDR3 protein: CASSLRDSHNYEQYF
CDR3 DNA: TGCGCCAGCAGTCTCCGGGACAGTCATAACTACGAGCAGTACTTC

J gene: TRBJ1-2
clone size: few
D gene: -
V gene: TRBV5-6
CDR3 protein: CASSFGGPLIDYTF
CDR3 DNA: TGTGCCAGCAGCTTTGGCGGTCCCCTGATTGACTACACCTTC

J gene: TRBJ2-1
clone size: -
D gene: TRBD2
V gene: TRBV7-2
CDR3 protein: CASSFFTSGRNEQFF
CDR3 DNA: TGTGCCAGCAGCTTTTTTACTAGCGGGAGGAATGAGCAGTTCTTC

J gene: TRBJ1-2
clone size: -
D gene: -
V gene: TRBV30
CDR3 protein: CAWSVSGANYGYTF
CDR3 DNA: TGTGCCTGGAGTGTATCAGGGGCAAACTATGGCTACACCTTC

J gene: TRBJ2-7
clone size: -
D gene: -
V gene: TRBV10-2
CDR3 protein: CASSVSERPYEQYF
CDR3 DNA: TGCGCCAGCAGTGTTAGCGAGCGCCCCTACGAGCAGTACTTC

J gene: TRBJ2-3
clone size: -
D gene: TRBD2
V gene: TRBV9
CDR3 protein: CASSSWERELSDTQYF
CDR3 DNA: TGTGCCAGCAGCTCCTGGGAGCGGGAGTTGTCAGATACGCAGTATTTT

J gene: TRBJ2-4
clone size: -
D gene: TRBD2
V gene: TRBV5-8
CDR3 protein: CASSSRLAGLDIQYF
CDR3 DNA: TGTGCCAGCAGCTCCCGACTAGCGGGACTTGACATTCAGTACTTC

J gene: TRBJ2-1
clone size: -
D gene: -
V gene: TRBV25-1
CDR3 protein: CASSETTGYNEQFF
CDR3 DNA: TGTGCCAGCAGTGAAACTACAGGTTACAATGAGCAGTTCTTC

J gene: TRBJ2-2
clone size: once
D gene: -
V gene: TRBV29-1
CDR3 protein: CSVGRGNTGELFF
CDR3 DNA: TGCAGCGTTGGGAGGGGGAACACCGGGGAGCTGTTTTTT

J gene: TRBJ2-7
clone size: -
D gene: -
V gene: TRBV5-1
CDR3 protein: CASKPGQSVSYEQYF
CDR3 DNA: TGCGCCAGTAAACCGGGACAAAGTGTTTCCTACGAGCAGTACTTC

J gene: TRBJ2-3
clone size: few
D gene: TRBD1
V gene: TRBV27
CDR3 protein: CASSDPGQGARDTQYF
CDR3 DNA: TGTGCCAGCAGCGATCCGGGACAGGGGGCGCGGGATACGCAGTATTTT

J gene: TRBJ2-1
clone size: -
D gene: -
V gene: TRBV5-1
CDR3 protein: CASSRGQSNNEQFF
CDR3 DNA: TGCGCCAGCAGCCGAGGACAGAGCAACAATGAGCAGTTCTTC

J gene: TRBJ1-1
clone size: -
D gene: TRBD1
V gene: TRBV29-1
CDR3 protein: CSGMGQWSEAFF
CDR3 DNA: TGCAGCGGGATGGGACAGTGGTCTGAAGCTTTCTTT

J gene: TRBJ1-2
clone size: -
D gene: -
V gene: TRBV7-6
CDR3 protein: CASSPAWPGIGVDYGYTF
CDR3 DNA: TGTGCCAGCAGCCCAGCCTGGCCAGGGATTGGTGTTGACTATGGCTACACCTTC

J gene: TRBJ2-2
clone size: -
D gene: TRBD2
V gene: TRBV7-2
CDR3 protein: CASSTRGSGVPKQAGELFF
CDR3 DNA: TGTGCCAGCAGCACCCGGGGCAGCGGGGTCCCAAAACAGGCCGGGGAGCTGTTTTTT

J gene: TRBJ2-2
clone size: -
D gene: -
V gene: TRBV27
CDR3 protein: CASSLLAQLGNTGELFF
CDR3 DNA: TGTGCCAGCAGTTTATTAGCTCAGCTTGGAAACACCGGGGAGCTGTTTTTT

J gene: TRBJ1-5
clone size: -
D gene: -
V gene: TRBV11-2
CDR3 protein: CASSLRGFRNQPQHF
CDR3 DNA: TGTGCCAGCAGCTTAAGGGGGTTCAGGAATCAGCCCCAGCATTTT

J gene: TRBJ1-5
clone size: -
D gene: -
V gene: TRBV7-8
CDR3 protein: CASSPHPTGPSAQHF
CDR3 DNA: TGTGCCAGCAGCCCACACCCAACAGGGCCCTCGGCCCAGCATTTT

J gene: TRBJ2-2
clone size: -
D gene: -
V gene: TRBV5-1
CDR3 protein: CASSFLYPQGTGELFF
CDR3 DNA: TGCGCCAGCAGCTTTCTGTACCCCCAGGGCACCGGGGAGCTGTTTTTT

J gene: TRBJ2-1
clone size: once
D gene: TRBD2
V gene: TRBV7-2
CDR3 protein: CASSRPSRTSVYNEQFF
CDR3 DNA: TGTGCCAGCAGCCGGCCCTCTAGGACTAGCGTCTACAATGAGCAGTTCTTC

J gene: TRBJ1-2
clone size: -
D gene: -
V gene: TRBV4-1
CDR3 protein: CASSQGFFSYGYTF
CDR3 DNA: TGCGCCAGCAGCCAAGGTTTCTTTAGCTATGGCTACACCTTC

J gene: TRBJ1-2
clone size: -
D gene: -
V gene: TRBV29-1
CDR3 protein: CSVEGQGRGYTF
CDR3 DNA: TGCAGCGTTGAAGGGCAGGGCCGAGGCTACACCTTC

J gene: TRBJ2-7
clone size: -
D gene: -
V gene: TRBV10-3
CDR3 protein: CAISESPQDTAYEQYF
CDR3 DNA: TGTGCCATCAGTGAGAGTCCGCAGGACACTGCCTACGAGCAGTACTTC

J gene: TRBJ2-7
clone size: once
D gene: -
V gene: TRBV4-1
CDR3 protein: CASSEVRDFEQYF
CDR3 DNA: TGCGCCAGCAGCGAAGTACGGGATTTCGAGCAGTACTTC

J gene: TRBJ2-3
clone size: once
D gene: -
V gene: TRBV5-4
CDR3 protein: CASSYQGRTDTQYF
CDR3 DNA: TGTGCCAGCAGCTATCAGGGTAGAACAGATACGCAGTATTTT

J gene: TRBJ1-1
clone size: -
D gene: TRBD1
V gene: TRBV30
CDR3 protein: CALRQGAGVTEAFF
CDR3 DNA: TGTGCCTTAAGACAGGGGGCCGGAGTCACTGAAGCTTTCTTT

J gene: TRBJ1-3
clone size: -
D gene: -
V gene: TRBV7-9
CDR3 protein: CASNDSGGNTIYF
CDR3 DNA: TGTGCCAGCAACGACAGTGGCGGAAACACCATATATTTT

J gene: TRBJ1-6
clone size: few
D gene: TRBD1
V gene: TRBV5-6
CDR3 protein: CASSPGQGASPLHF
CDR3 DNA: TGTGCCAGCAGCCCGGGACAGGGGGCCTCACCCCTCCACTTT

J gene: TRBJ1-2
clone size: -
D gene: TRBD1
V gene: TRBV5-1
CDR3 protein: CASSPLSGQGRRGYTF
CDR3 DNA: TGCGCCAGCAGCCCACTATCGGGACAGGGGAGGCGTGGCTACACCTTC

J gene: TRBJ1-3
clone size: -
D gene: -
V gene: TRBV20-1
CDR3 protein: CSLKGENTIYF
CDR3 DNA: TGCAGTCTAAAGGGGGAAAACACCATATATTTT

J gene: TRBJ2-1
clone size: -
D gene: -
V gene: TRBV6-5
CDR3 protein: CASSKGGNEQFF
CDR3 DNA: TGTGCCAGCAGCAAAGGAGGGAATGAGCAGTTCTTC

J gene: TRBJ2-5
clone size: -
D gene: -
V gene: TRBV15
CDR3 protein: CATSRAQETQYF
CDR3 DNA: TGTGCCACCAGCAGGGCCCAAGAGACCCAGTACTTC

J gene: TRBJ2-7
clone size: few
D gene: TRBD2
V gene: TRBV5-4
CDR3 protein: CASSLGGGYEQYF
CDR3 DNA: TGTGCCAGCAGCTTGGGGGGAGGGTACGAGCAGTACTTC

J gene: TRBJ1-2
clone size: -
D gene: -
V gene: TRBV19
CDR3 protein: CASSSRGKEGGYTF
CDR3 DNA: TGTGCCAGTAGTAGCCGAGGAAAAGAAGGCGGCTACACCTTC

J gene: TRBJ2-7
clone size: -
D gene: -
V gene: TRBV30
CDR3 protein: CAWTRQLNSYEQYF
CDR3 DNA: TGTGCCTGGACTCGACAGTTAAACTCCTACGAGCAGTACTTC

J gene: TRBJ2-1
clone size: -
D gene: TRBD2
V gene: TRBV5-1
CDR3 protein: CASSHPSGSTQFF
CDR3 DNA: TGCGCCAGCAGCCACCCTAGCGGGAGCACACAGTTCTTC

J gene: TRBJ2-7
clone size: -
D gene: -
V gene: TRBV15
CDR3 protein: CATSRAYYEQYF
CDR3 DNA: TGTGCCACCAGCAGAGCTTACTACGAGCAGTACTTC

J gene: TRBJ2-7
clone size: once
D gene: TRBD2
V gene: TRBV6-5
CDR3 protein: CASSKGTSGKGEQYF
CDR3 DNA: TGTGCCAGCAGTAAAGGGACTAGCGGGAAGGGCGAGCAGTACTTC

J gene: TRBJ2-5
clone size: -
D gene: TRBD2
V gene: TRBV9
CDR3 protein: CASSYGLAGTQETQYF
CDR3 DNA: TGTGCCAGCAGCTATGGACTAGCGGGGACTCAAGAGACCCAGTACTTC

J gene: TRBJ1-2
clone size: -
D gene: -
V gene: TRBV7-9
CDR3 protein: CASSFSGAVYGYTF
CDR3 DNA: TGTGCCAGCAGCTTTTCAGGGGCCGTCTATGGCTACACCTTC

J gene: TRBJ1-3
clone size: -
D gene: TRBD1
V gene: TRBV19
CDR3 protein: CASMTGASGNTIYF
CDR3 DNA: TGTGCCAGCATGACAGGGGCCAGCGGAAACACCATATATTTT